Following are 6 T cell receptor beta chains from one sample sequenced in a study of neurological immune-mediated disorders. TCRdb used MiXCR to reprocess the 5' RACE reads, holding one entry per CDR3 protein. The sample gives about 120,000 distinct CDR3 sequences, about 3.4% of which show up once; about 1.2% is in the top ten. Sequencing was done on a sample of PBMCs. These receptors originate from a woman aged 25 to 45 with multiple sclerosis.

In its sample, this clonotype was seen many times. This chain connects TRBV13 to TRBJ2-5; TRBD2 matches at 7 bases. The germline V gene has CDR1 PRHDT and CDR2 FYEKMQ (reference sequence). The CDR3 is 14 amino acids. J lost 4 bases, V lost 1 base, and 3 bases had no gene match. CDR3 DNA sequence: TGTGCCAGCAGCTTAGAAGCGGGGTCAGAGACCCAGTACTTC. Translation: CASSLEAGSETQYF.

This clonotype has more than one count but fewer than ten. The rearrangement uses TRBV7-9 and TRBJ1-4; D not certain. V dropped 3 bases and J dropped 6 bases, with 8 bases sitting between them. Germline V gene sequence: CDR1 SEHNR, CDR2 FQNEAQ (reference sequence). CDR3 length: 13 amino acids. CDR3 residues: CASSLGGYEKLFF. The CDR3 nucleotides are TGTGCCAGCAGCTTGGGAGGATATGAAAAACTGTTTTTT.

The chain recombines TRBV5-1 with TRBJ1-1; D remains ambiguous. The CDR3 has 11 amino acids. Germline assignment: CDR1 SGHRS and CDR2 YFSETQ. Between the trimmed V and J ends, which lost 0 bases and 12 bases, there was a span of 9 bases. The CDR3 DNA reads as TGCGCCAGCAGCTTGGCCGGGGTAACTTTCTTT. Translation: CASSLAGVTFF.

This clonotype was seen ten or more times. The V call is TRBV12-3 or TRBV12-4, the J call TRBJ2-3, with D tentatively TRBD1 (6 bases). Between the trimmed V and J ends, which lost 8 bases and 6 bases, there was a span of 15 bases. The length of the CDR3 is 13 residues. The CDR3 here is CASGGDVADTQYF. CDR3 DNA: TGTGCCAGCGGGGGCGATGTCGCGGATACGCAGTATTTT.

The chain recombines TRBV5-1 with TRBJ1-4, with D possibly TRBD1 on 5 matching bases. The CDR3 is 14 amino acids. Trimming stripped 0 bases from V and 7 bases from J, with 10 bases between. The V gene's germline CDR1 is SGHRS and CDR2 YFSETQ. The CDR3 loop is CASSLDKGIEKLFF. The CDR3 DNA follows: TGCGCCAGCAGCTTGGATAAGGGGATTGAAAAACTGTTTTTT.

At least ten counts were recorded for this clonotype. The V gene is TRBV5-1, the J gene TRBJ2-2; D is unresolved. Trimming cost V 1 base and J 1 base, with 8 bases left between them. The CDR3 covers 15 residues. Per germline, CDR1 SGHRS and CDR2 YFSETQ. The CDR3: CASSLWRGNTGELFF. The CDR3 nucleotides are TGCGCCAGCAGCTTGTGGAGAGGGAACACCGGGGAGCTGTTTTTT.